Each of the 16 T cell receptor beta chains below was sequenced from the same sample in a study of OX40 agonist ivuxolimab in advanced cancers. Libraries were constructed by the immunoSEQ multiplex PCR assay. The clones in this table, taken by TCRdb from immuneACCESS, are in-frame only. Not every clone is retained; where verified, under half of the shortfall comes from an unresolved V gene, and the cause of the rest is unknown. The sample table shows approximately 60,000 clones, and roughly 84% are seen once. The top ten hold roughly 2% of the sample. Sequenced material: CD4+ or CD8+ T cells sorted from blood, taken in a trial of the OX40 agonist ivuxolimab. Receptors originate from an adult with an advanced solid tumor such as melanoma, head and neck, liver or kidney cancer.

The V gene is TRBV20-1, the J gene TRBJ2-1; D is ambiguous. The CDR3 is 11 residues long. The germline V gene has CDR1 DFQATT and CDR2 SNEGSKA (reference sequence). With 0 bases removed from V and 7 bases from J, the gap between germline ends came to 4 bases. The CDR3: CSARDDNEQFF. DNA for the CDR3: TGCAGTGCTAGAGACGATAATGAGCAGTTCTTC.

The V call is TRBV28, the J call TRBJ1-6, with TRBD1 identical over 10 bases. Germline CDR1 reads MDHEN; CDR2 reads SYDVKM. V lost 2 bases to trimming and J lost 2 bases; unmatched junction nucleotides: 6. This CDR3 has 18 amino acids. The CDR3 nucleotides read TGTGCCAGCAGTTTACCCAGACAGGGGGCAGCCTATAATTCACCCCTCCACTTT. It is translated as CASSLPRQGAAYNSPLHF. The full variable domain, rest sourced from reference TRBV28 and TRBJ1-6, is DVKVTQSSRYLVKRTGEKVFLECVQDMDHENMFWYRQDPGLGLRLIYFSYDVKMKEKGDIPEGYSVSREKKERFSLILESASTNQTSMYLCASSLPRQGAAYNSPLHFGNGTRLTVT.

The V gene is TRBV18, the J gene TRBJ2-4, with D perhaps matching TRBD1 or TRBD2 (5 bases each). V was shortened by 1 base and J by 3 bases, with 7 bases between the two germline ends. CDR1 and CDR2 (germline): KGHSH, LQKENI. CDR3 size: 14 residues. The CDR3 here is CASSPRDVKNIQYF. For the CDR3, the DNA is TGTGCCAGCTCACCACGGGACGTCAAAAACATTCAGTACTTC.

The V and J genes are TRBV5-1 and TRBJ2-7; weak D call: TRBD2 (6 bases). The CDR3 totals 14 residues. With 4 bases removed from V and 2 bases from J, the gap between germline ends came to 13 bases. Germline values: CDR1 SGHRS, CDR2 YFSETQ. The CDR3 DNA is TGCGCCAGCAGCCCCTCGGCGGGGCCCTACGAGCAGTACTTC. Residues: CASSPSAGPYEQYF.

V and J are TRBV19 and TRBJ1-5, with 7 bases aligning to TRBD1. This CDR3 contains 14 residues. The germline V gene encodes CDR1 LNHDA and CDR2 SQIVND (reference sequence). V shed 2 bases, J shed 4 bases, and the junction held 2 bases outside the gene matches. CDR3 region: CASSITGDNQPQHF. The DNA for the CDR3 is TGTGCCAGTAGTATAACAGGGGATAATCAGCCCCAGCATTTT. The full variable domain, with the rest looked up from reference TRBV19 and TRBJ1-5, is DGGITQSPKYLFRKEGQNVTLSCEQNLNHDAMYWYRQDPGQGLRLIYYSQIVNDFQKGDIAEGYSVSREKKESFPLTVTSAQKNPTAFYLCASSITGDNQPQHFGDGTRLSIL.

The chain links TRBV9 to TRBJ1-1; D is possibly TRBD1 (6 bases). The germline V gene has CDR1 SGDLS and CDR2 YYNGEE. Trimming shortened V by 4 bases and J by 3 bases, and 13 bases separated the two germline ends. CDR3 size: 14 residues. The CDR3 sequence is CASSIQGSDTEAFF. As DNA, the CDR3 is TGTGCCAGCAGCATACAGGGTTCTGACACTGAAGCTTTCTTT.

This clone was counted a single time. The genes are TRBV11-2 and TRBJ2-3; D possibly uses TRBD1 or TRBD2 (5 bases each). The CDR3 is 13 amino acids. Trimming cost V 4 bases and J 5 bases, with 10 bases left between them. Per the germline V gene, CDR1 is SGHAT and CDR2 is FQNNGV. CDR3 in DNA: TGTGCCAGCAGCTCGGGACCCCGAGATACGCAGTATTTT. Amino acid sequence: CASSSGPRDTQYF.

The CDR3 nucleotides read TGTGCCAGCAGTAACCCAGGACTAGTGCCCTACGAGCAGTACTTC. It codes for CASSNPGLVPYEQYF. The chain is built from TRBV6-5 and TRBJ2-7; TRBD2 aligns across 7 bases. This CDR3 contains 15 residues. Losses at the gene ends were 5 bases for V and 2 bases for J; bases not matched to a gene: 9. Looked up from germline, CDR1 is MNHEY and CDR2 is SVGAGI.

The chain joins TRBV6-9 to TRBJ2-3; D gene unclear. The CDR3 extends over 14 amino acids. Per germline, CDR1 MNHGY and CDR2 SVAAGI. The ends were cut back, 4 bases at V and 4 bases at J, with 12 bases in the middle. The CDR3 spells CASSSPGLSDTQYF. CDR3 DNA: TGTGCCAGCAGTTCCCCAGGATTATCAGATACGCAGTATTTT.

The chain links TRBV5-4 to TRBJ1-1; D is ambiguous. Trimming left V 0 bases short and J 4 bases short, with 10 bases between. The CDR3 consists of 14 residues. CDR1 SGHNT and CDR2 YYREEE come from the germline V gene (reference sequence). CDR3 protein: CASSLGGSPTEAFF. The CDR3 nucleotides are TGTGCCAGCAGCTTGGGAGGGAGTCCCACTGAAGCTTTCTTT.

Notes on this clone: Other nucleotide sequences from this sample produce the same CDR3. The CDR3 reads CSVGRGSSYEQYF. The CDR3 bases are TGCAGCGTTGGGCGCGGGAGCTCCTACGAGCAGTACTTC. The V gene is TRBV29-1, the J gene TRBJ2-7, with TRBD2 matching 7 bases. The CDR3 covers 13 residues. With 4 bases clipped from V and 0 bases from J, the junction kept 3 bases outside the gene matches. From germline, CDR1 is SQVTM and CDR2 ANQGSEA.

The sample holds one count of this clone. The CDR3 loop is CASSLGSGDNEQFF. The CDR3 nucleotides read TGCGCCAGCAGCTTGGGTTCAGGGGACAATGAGCAGTTCTTC. The rearrangement links TRBV5-1 to TRBJ2-1; maybe TRBD1 (6 bases). Germline CDR1 is SGHRS and CDR2 is YFSETQ. The CDR3 is 14 residues long. V dropped 0 bases and J dropped 5 bases, with 9 bases sitting between them.

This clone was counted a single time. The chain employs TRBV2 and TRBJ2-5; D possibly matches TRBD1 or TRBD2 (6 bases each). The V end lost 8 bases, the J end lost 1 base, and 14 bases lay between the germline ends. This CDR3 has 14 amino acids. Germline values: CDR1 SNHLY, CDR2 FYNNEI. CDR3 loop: CASGGGGVQETQYF. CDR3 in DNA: TGTGCCAGCGGAGGGGGTGGGGTCCAAGAGACCCAGTACTTC. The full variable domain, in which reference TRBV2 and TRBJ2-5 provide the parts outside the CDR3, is EPEVTQTPSHQVTQMGQEVILRCVPISNHLYFYWYRQILGQKVEFLVSFYNNEISEKSEIFDDQFSVERPDGSNFTLKIRSTKLEDSAMYFCASGGGGVQETQYFGPGTRLLVL.

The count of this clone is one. The CDR3 loop is CASSEWGQGGYNEQFF. DNA of the CDR3: TGTGCCAGCAGTGAATGGGGACAGGGGGGATACAATGAGCAGTTCTTC. V and J are TRBV6-1 and TRBJ2-1; 11 bases agree with TRBD1. This CDR3 region has 16 residues. Germline-derived CDR1 and CDR2 are MNHNS and SASEGT. Unmatched junction bases numbered 4, after V lost 2 bases and J lost 4 bases.

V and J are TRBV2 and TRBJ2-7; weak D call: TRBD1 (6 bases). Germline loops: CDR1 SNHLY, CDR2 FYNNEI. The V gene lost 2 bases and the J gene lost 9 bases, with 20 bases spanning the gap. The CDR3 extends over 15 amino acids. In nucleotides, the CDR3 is TGTGCCAGCAGTGAATCACCCACAGGGAACGGTGGGCAGTACTTC. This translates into CASSESPTGNGGQYF.

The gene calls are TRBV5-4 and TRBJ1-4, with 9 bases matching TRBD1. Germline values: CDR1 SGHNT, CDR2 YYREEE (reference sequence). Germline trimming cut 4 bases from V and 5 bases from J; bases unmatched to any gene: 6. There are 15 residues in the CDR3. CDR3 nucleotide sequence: TGTGCCAGCAGCCCCTCCGGGACAGGGAATGAAAAACTGTTTTTT. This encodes CASSPSGTGNEKLFF.